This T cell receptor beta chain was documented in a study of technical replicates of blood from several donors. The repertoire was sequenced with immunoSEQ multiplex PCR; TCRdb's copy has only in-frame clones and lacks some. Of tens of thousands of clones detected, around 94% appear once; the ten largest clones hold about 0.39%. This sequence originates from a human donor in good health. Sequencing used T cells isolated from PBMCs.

CDR3 amino acids: CASTPSGGYLGANVLTF. In DNA form, the CDR3 reads TGCGCCAGCACACCTTCGGGGGGATACTTGGGGGCCAACGTCCTGACTTTC. The V gene is TRBV4-1, the J gene TRBJ2-6; TRBD2 agrees at 7 bases. The CDR3 has 17 amino acids. V lost 7 bases, J lost 4 bases, and 13 bases stayed unmatched. Per the germline V gene, CDR1 is MGHRA and CDR2 is YSYEKL.